Listed below are T cell receptor beta chains from one sample, sequenced in a study of blood T cell repertoires in COVID-19. This table comes from immunoSEQ multiplex PCR, and its TCRdb copy is limited to in-frame clones, with some not included. Here the sample spans some 260,000 clones, 85% to 90% being singletons. Sequenced sample: PBMCs or T cells enriched from blood (not recorded which). All receptors come from a man between 35 and 55 years old who had recovered from COVID-19. The CDR3 runs from the conserved cysteine through the conserved F or W. The D gene is left open where the match is weak. Expanded clones are given a class, and other clones once, few, many or no size at all.

clone size: -; J gene: TRBJ2-3; V gene: TRBV9; D gene: TRBD2; CDR3 DNA: TGTGCCAGCAGCGCGACTAGCGGATTCACAGATACGCAGTATTTT; CDR3 protein: CASSATSGFTDTQYF
clone size: -; J gene: TRBJ1-4; V gene: TRBV30; D gene: -; CDR3 DNA: TGTGCCTGGAGTGTACCGGGAGGGGGGATCGAAAAACTGTTTTTT; CDR3 protein: CAWSVPGGGIEKLFF
clone size: -; J gene: TRBJ2-7; V gene: TRBV28; D gene: TRBD1; CDR3 DNA: TGTGCCAGCAGTCCAGGGGACAGGGGGGCCTACGAGCAGTACTTC; CDR3 protein: CASSPGDRGAYEQYF
clone size: -; J gene: TRBJ1-1; V gene: TRBV19; D gene: -; CDR3 DNA: TGTGCCAGTACCGAGACAGCTAGCACTGAAGCTTTCTTT; CDR3 protein: CASTETASTEAFF
clone size: -; J gene: TRBJ1-5; V gene: TRBV3-1/TRBV3-2; D gene: -; CDR3 DNA: TGTGCCAGCAGCCAAAACTACAGGGAGAATCAGCCCCAGCATTTT; CDR3 protein: CASSQNYRENQPQHF
clone size: once; J gene: TRBJ1-3; V gene: TRBV30; D gene: TRBD1; CDR3 DNA: TGTGCCTGGGGTACAGGGGTCGGAAACACCATATATTTT; CDR3 protein: CAWGTGVGNTIYF
clone size: -; J gene: TRBJ2-1; V gene: TRBV19; D gene: -; CDR3 DNA: TGTGCCAGTAGTAGGGCCGGGACTTCCCCCTACAATGAGCAGTTCTTC; CDR3 protein: CASSRAGTSPYNEQFF
clone size: -; J gene: TRBJ2-3; V gene: TRBV6-5; D gene: TRBD1; CDR3 DNA: TGTGCCAGCAGTTACTTTGGGACAGGGATAACAGATACGCAGTATTTT; CDR3 protein: CASSYFGTGITDTQYF
clone size: -; J gene: TRBJ1-6; V gene: TRBV7-3; D gene: -; CDR3 DNA: TGTGCCAGCAGCCCCTCCAGCCGGGATAATTCACCCCTCCACTTT; CDR3 protein: CASSPSSRDNSPLHF
clone size: -; J gene: TRBJ1-1; V gene: TRBV7-9; D gene: -; CDR3 DNA: TGTGCCAGCAGCTTAGTTGAGTTTAACACTGAAGCTTTCTTT; CDR3 protein: CASSLVEFNTEAFF
clone size: -; J gene: TRBJ1-5; V gene: TRBV10-2; D gene: TRBD1; CDR3 DNA: TGCGCCAGCAGAGACAGGGTCGGCAATCAGCCCCAGCATTTT; CDR3 protein: CASRDRVGNQPQHF
clone size: -; J gene: TRBJ1-2; V gene: TRBV28; D gene: -; CDR3 DNA: TGTGCCAGCAGTTTGCCCAACGTCTATTATGGCTACACCTTC; CDR3 protein: CASSLPNVYYGYTF
clone size: -; J gene: TRBJ2-7; V gene: TRBV3-1/TRBV3-2; D gene: TRBD2; CDR3 DNA: TGTGCCAGCAGTCAACGGACTAGCGGGCCCTACGAGCAGTACTTC; CDR3 protein: CASSQRTSGPYEQYF
clone size: -; J gene: TRBJ1-3; V gene: TRBV9; D gene: TRBD1; CDR3 DNA: TGTGCCAGCAGCGCTTGGACAGGGCTGAGCTCTGGAAACACCATATATTTT; CDR3 protein: CASSAWTGLSSGNTIYF
clone size: -; J gene: TRBJ1-4; V gene: TRBV15; D gene: -; CDR3 DNA: TGTGCCACCAGCAGAGAGTCCCTATTTGCAACTAATGAAAAACTGTTTTTT; CDR3 protein: CATSRESLFATNEKLFF
clone size: -; J gene: TRBJ2-2; V gene: TRBV11-1; D gene: -; CDR3 DNA: TGTGCCAGCAGCTTACAGGGGAACACCGGGGAGCTGTTTTTT; CDR3 protein: CASSLQGNTGELFF
clone size: -; J gene: TRBJ2-1; V gene: TRBV11-3; D gene: TRBD1; CDR3 DNA: TGTGCCAGCAGCTTATTAACCTCCGGGACAGGGGGCAATGAGCAGTTCTTC; CDR3 protein: CASSLLTSGTGGNEQFF
clone size: -; J gene: TRBJ1-2; V gene: TRBV19; D gene: -; CDR3 DNA: TGTGCCAGTAGTATAGGGGACAACCTCTTGAACTATGGCTACACCTTC; CDR3 protein: CASSIGDNLLNYGYTF
clone size: -; J gene: TRBJ2-5; V gene: TRBV7-9; D gene: -; CDR3 DNA: TGTGCCAGCAGCTTAGGGCATGAAGAGACCCAGTACTTC; CDR3 protein: CASSLGHEETQYF
clone size: -; J gene: TRBJ2-5; V gene: TRBV4-3; D gene: TRBD2; CDR3 DNA: TGCGCCAGCAGCCAAGATCGGACTAGCGGGGGGGCGAGAGAGACCCAGTACTTC; CDR3 protein: CASSQDRTSGGARETQYF
clone size: -; J gene: TRBJ2-1; V gene: TRBV20-1; D gene: TRBD2; CDR3 DNA: TGCAGTGCTAGTTCCCTAGCGGGGCAGAATGAGCAGTTCTTC; CDR3 protein: CSASSLAGQNEQFF
clone size: -; J gene: TRBJ1-2; V gene: TRBV4-1; D gene: -; CDR3 DNA: TGCGCCAGCAGCCAAGCCCGGGCCCCGGGGTATGGCTACACCTTC; CDR3 protein: CASSQARAPGYGYTF
clone size: once; J gene: TRBJ2-2; V gene: TRBV25-1; D gene: -; CDR3 DNA: TGTGCCAGCAGTGTACAGGGATTCACCGGGGAGCTGTTTTTT; CDR3 protein: CASSVQGFTGELFF
clone size: -; J gene: TRBJ2-7; V gene: TRBV25-1; D gene: -; CDR3 DNA: TGTGCCAGCAGTCTAAACGGGTACGAGCAGTACTTC; CDR3 protein: CASSLNGYEQYF
clone size: once; J gene: TRBJ1-2; V gene: TRBV7-2; D gene: -; CDR3 DNA: TGTGCCAGCAGCCCCGGGGGGGCTCTAGGTTATGGCTACACCTTC; CDR3 protein: CASSPGGALGYGYTF
clone size: -; J gene: TRBJ2-7; V gene: TRBV10-3; D gene: -; CDR3 DNA: TGTGCCATCAGTGAGTTAGGGGACGAGCAGTACTTC; CDR3 protein: CAISELGDEQYF
clone size: -; J gene: TRBJ2-7; V gene: TRBV20-1; D gene: TRBD2; CDR3 DNA: TGCAGTGCTAGTAGACTAGCGGGAGAGTCCTACGAGCAGTACTTC; CDR3 protein: CSASRLAGESYEQYF
clone size: -; J gene: TRBJ1-2; V gene: TRBV7-9; D gene: TRBD1; CDR3 DNA: TGTGCCAGCAGCTTAGGACAGGGGCCAAACGGCTACACCTTC; CDR3 protein: CASSLGQGPNGYTF
clone size: -; J gene: TRBJ1-4; V gene: TRBV3-1/TRBV3-2; D gene: -; CDR3 DNA: TGTGCCGCCGGAGTATCACTAACTCACGAAAAACTGTTTTTT; CDR3 protein: CAAGVSLTHEKLFF
clone size: -; J gene: TRBJ1-5; V gene: TRBV27; D gene: -; CDR3 DNA: TGTGCCAGCAGTTTAACAGGGTACAATCAGCCCCAGCATTTT; CDR3 protein: CASSLTGYNQPQHF
clone size: -; J gene: TRBJ1-1; V gene: TRBV27; D gene: TRBD1; CDR3 DNA: TGTGCCAGCAGTTTATCAGGGGACAGGGTTGAAGCTTTCTTT; CDR3 protein: CASSLSGDRVEAFF
clone size: -; J gene: TRBJ1-5; V gene: TRBV10-3; D gene: -; CDR3 DNA: TGTGCCATCCAGGATAATAGCAATCAGCCCCAGCATTTT; CDR3 protein: CAIQDNSNQPQHF
clone size: -; J gene: TRBJ1-1; V gene: TRBV28; D gene: TRBD1; CDR3 DNA: TGTGCCAGTATCGGGACAGGGTACACTGAAGCTTTCTTT; CDR3 protein: CASIGTGYTEAFF
clone size: -; J gene: TRBJ1-6; V gene: TRBV2; D gene: -; CDR3 DNA: TGTGCCAGCAGTCAGCAGCAGGTTTATAATTCACCCCTCCACTTT; CDR3 protein: CASSQQQVYNSPLHF
clone size: -; J gene: TRBJ2-1; V gene: TRBV5-1; D gene: -; CDR3 DNA: TGCGCCAGCAGCCTCGGACAGCCGGGCAATGAGCAGTTCTTC; CDR3 protein: CASSLGQPGNEQFF
clone size: -; J gene: TRBJ1-1; V gene: TRBV19; D gene: TRBD1; CDR3 DNA: TGTGCCAGTAGTATATCAGGGGGCGAGACTGAAGCTTTCTTT; CDR3 protein: CASSISGGETEAFF
clone size: -; J gene: TRBJ2-5; V gene: TRBV29-1; D gene: -; CDR3 DNA: TGCAGCGTTGTGGTGGGCGGGTACCAAGAGACCCAGTACTTC; CDR3 protein: CSVVVGGYQETQYF
clone size: once; J gene: TRBJ1-4; V gene: TRBV9; D gene: -; CDR3 DNA: TGTGCCAGCAGCAATTCGGCCACTACAACTAATGAAAAACTGTTTTTT; CDR3 protein: CASSNSATTTNEKLFF
clone size: -; J gene: TRBJ2-3; V gene: TRBV5-4; D gene: -; CDR3 DNA: TGTGCCAGCAGCTTAGGGGGTAGAACAGATACGCAGTATTTT; CDR3 protein: CASSLGGRTDTQYF
clone size: once; J gene: TRBJ2-1; V gene: TRBV25-1; D gene: TRBD2; CDR3 DNA: TGTGCCAGCAGTGATGAGGGCGGGGACTACTACAATGAGCAGTTCTTC; CDR3 protein: CASSDEGGDYYNEQFF
clone size: -; J gene: TRBJ2-3; V gene: TRBV2; D gene: TRBD2; CDR3 DNA: TGTGCCAGCCCCGAGGGTAGCGGGGGGGCCGGTACGCAGTATTTT; CDR3 protein: CASPEGSGGAGTQYF
clone size: -; J gene: TRBJ1-1; V gene: TRBV3-1/TRBV3-2; D gene: -; CDR3 DNA: TGTGCCAGCAGTCGGGGAACCTACACTGAAGCTTTCTTT; CDR3 protein: CASSRGTYTEAFF
clone size: -; J gene: TRBJ1-2; V gene: TRBV7-9; D gene: -; CDR3 DNA: TGTGCCAGCAGCCCCGGACAGCTTTTAGGCTACACCTTC; CDR3 protein: CASSPGQLLGYTF
clone size: -; J gene: TRBJ1-1; V gene: TRBV18; D gene: -; CDR3 DNA: TGTGCCAGCACGGACAGCAGCCAGCTCATGAACACTGAAGCTTTCTTT; CDR3 protein: CASTDSSQLMNTEAFF
clone size: once; J gene: TRBJ2-3; V gene: TRBV18; D gene: -; CDR3 DNA: TGTGCCAGCTCACCACTGCCCGGTCTAGCGCGCACAGATACGCAGTATTTT; CDR3 protein: CASSPLPGLARTDTQYF
clone size: -; J gene: TRBJ2-1; V gene: TRBV6-5; D gene: TRBD2; CDR3 DNA: TGTGCCAGCAGTTACGGGGGAGGGTTTGAGCAGTTCTTC; CDR3 protein: CASSYGGGFEQFF
clone size: once; J gene: TRBJ1-1; V gene: TRBV5-6; D gene: -; CDR3 DNA: TGTGCCAGCAGCTTGGTCGGGAGGAACACTGAAGCTTTCTTT; CDR3 protein: CASSLVGRNTEAFF
clone size: -; J gene: TRBJ2-1; V gene: TRBV11-3; D gene: TRBD2; CDR3 DNA: TGTGCCAGCAGCAGCCGAGCGGGAGGTGTTGGTGAGCAGTTCTTC; CDR3 protein: CASSSRAGGVGEQFF
clone size: -; J gene: TRBJ2-5; V gene: TRBV5-1; D gene: TRBD2; CDR3 DNA: TGCGCCAGCAGCACCCTTACTAGCGGGAGAGGGGGCCTCCAAGAGACCCAGTACTTC; CDR3 protein: CASSTLTSGRGGLQETQYF
clone size: -; J gene: TRBJ2-2; V gene: TRBV27; D gene: TRBD2; CDR3 DNA: TGTGCCAGCACCGGGAGGACTAGCGGGAGAATCGGGGAGCTGTTTTTT; CDR3 protein: CASTGRTSGRIGELFF
clone size: -; J gene: TRBJ2-1; V gene: TRBV24-1; D gene: -; CDR3 DNA: TGTGCCACCAGTGACCCCTCCTATGAGCAGTTCTTC; CDR3 protein: CATSDPSYEQFF
clone size: -; J gene: TRBJ1-5; V gene: TRBV6-6; D gene: -; CDR3 DNA: TGTGCCAGCAGTTACCCCCCGGGTCCGGGTTCGGCCCAGCATTTT; CDR3 protein: CASSYPPGPGSAQHF
clone size: -; J gene: TRBJ1-4; V gene: TRBV28; D gene: -; CDR3 DNA: TGTGCCAGCAGCTCTCCGGGTGAAAAACTGTTTTTT; CDR3 protein: CASSSPGEKLFF
clone size: -; J gene: TRBJ2-7; V gene: TRBV7-5; D gene: -; CDR3 DNA: TGTGTCAGAAACGACAGTTCTTCCTACGAGCAGTACTTC; CDR3 protein: CVRNDSSSYEQYF